The 24 T cell receptor beta chains listed next were all sequenced from one sample in a study of T-cell memory formation after mild COVID-19. TCRdb re-derived calls from the 5' RACE reads in MiXCR, one entry per CDR3 protein. The data hold a few hundred thousand distinct CDR3 sequences, with roughly a fifth observed a single time. The sample was PBMCs or a T cell subset sorted from them (not recorded which). All receptors derive from an adult woman who had mild COVID-19 (a few samples of this study predate the infection). Cell type and time point are not known.

V gene TRBV6-5 combines with J gene TRBJ1-1, with 7 bases that match TRBD1. Germline assignment: CDR1 MNHEY and CDR2 SVGAGI. V shed 5 bases and J 4 bases; nucleotides not matched to a gene: 10. This CDR3 is 15 amino acids long. CDR3 amino acids: CASSRTINRGTEAFF. CDR3 nucleotides: TGTGCCAGCAGTCGCACAATAAACAGGGGCACTGAAGCTTTCTTT.

This clonotype was seen many times. V usage is TRBV4-3 and J usage is TRBJ2-1, with 11 bases matching TRBD2. V lost 4 bases and J lost 4; bases outside the gene matches: 3. From germline, CDR1 is LGHNA and CDR2 YSLEER. CDR3 length: 15 amino acids. CDR3 in DNA: TGCGCCAGCAGCCGTGGGACTAGCGGTTACAATGAGCAGTTCTTC. Translated: CASSRGTSGYNEQFF.

Many counts were recorded for this clonotype. One junction end does not reproduce the germline sequence, and a read error may be involved. The CDR3 spells CASSLGGGETQYF. CDR3 coding DNA: TGTGCCAGCAGCTTAGGCGGCGGTGAGACCCAGTACTTC. This chain uses TRBV12-3 or TRBV12-4 with TRBJ2-5; D unresolved. CDR3 length: 13 amino acids.

This clonotype was counted once. V gene TRBV7-9 combines with J gene TRBJ2-1; TRBD2 matches at 10 bases. In germline, CDR1 is SEHNR, CDR2 FQNEAQ (reference sequence). Losses at the gene ends were 5 bases for V and 6 bases for J; bases not matched to a gene: 16. This CDR3 has 18 amino acids. The DNA for the CDR3 is TGTGCCAGCAGCCCTGGAGGGGCTAGCGGGAGTTTGGGCAATGAGCAGTTCTTC. It encodes CASSPGGASGSLGNEQFF. The full variable domain, in which reference TRBV7-9 and TRBJ2-1 provide the parts outside the CDR3, is DTGVSQNPRHKITKRGQNVTFRCDPISEHNRLYWYRQTLGQGPEFLTYFQNEAQLEKSRLLSDRFSAERPKGSFSTLEIQRTEQGDSAMYLCASSPGGASGSLGNEQFFGPGTRLTVL.

The CDR3 loop is CSARLTGAGNIQYF. The CDR3 DNA reads TGCAGTGCTAGGCTTACGGGGGCCGGAAACATTCAGTACTTC. The chain is built from TRBV20-1 and TRBJ2-4; D assignment may be TRBD1 or TRBD2 (6 bases each). The CDR3 extends over 14 amino acids. The V end lost 3 bases, the J end lost 6 bases, and 15 bases lay between the germline ends. Germline assignment: CDR1 DFQATT and CDR2 SNEGSKA (reference sequence).

The chain uses TRBV14 and TRBJ2-7; 7 positions agree with TRBD1. CDR3 length: 11 amino acids. The V segment lost 6 bases and the J segment 6 bases; nucleotides outside the gene matches: 2. Germline V gene sequence: CDR1 SGHDN, CDR2 FVKESK. DNA of the CDR3: TGTGCCAGCAGTAGACAGGGCGAGCAGTACTTC. It encodes CASSRQGEQYF.

The chain joins TRBV5-1 to TRBJ2-7; 9 nucleotides line up with TRBD1. V shed 3 bases, J shed 5 bases, and the junction held 6 bases outside the gene matches. The germline gives CDR1 SGHRS, CDR2 YFSETQ. The CDR3 sequence is 14 residues long. The CDR3 DNA reads as TGCGCCAGCAGCTCCGGGACAGGGAGTGACGAGCAGTACTTC. This gives the protein CASSSGTGSDEQYF.

This clonotype was counted between two and nine times. The J gene is TRBJ1-3, the V gene TRBV18; D ambiguous. The CDR3 covers 15 residues. Looked up from germline, CDR1 is KGHSH and CDR2 is LQKENI. With 0 bases removed from V and 2 bases from J, the gap between germline ends came to 8 bases. CDR3 bases: TGTGCCAGCTCACCACCTAAAACTCCTGGAAACACCATATATTTT. Protein sequence: CASSPPKTPGNTIYF.

As to this clonotype: The germline gene is not matched at one end of the junction; a read error may be the cause. The gene calls are TRBV7-8 and TRBJ2-3; D gene uncertain. Per germline, CDR1 SGHVS and CDR2 FQNEAQ. This CDR3 comprises 14 residues. CDR3 DNA sequence: TGTGCCAGCAGCTTATCCCCCCTCACAGATACGCCGTATTTT. Protein sequence: CASSLSPLTDTPYF.

The V gene is TRBV6-5, the J gene TRBJ2-7; D may correspond to TRBD1 or TRBD2 (6 bases each). The CDR3 consists of 15 residues. CDR1 MNHEY and CDR2 SVGAGI come from the germline V gene. V gave up 7 bases and J gave up 0 bases, with 16 bases separating them. CDR3 in amino acids: CASTMDGGSSYEQYF. CDR3 sequence (DNA): TGTGCCAGCACCATGGACGGGGGCAGCTCCTACGAGCAGTACTTC.

The V gene is TRBV20-1, the J gene TRBJ2-7; 7 positions agree with TRBD1. This CDR3 has 13 amino acids. V trimming: 1 base; J trimming: 4 bases; junction bases outside the gene matches: 4. Per germline, CDR1 DFQATT and CDR2 SNEGSKA (reference sequence). Here the CDR3 DNA reads TGCAGTGCTAGAGGGACAGGAGAGTACGAGCAGTACTTC. It codes for CSARGTGEYEQYF.

This clonotype was counted only a few times. The chain joins TRBV18 to TRBJ2-7, with 11 bases identical to TRBD1. Germline-derived CDR1 and CDR2 are KGHSH and LQKENI. The V and J ends lost 2 bases and 3 bases, in that order; junction bases with no gene match: 6. This CDR3 contains 16 residues. The CDR3: CASSPGQGAKRYEQYF. The CDR3 nucleotides are TGTGCCAGCTCACCAGGACAGGGGGCCAAACGCTACGAGCAGTACTTC. Complete variable domain (other parts from reference TRBV18 and TRBJ2-7): NAGVMQNPRHLVRRRGQEARLRCSPMKGHSHVYWYRQLPEEGLKFMVYLQKENIIDESGMPKERFSAEFPKEGPSILRIQQVVRGDSAAYFCASSPGQGAKRYEQYFGPGTRLTVT.

This chain links TRBV20-1 with TRBJ1-2; perhaps TRBD1 as D (5 bases). The CDR3 runs to 16 residues. Trimming shortened V by 0 bases and J by 8 bases, and 22 bases separated the two germline ends. Germline lookup yields CDR1 DFQATT and CDR2 SNEGSKA (reference sequence). The CDR3 loop reads CSARDLGGGFGDGYTF. Written as DNA, the CDR3 is TGCAGTGCTAGAGATCTCGGGGGAGGGTTCGGGGACGGCTACACCTTC.

The J gene is TRBJ2-7, the V gene TRBV20-1; 8 bases match TRBD1. Losses at the gene ends were 6 bases for V and 4 bases for J; bases not matched to a gene: 17. CDR1 is DFQATT, CDR2 SNEGSKA, per germline (reference sequence). The CDR3 has 16 amino acids. The DNA for the CDR3 is TGCAGTGCCCCGGACAGGGACCGGGGCTTGACTTACGAGCAGTACTTC. Translating gives CSAPDRDRGLTYEQYF.

This clonotype occurred a few times. V and J are TRBV20-1 and TRBJ1-5, with D uncertain. The CDR3 extends over 16 amino acids. V lost 0 bases and J lost 0, with 12 bases in between. Germline CDR1 and CDR2: DFQATT and SNEGSKA (reference sequence). CDR3 amino acids: CSARDRRQTSNQPQHF. The CDR3 region has the DNA TGCAGTGCTAGAGATCGGCGGCAGACTAGCAATCAGCCCCAGCATTTT.

This clonotype was seen only a few times. This sequence joins TRBV30 and TRBJ2-7; 12 bases are a match to TRBD1. The CDR3 extends over 13 amino acids. In germline, CDR1 is GTSNPN, CDR2 SVGIG (reference sequence). Trimming took 3 bases from V and 6 from J; bases not matched to a gene: 3. CDR3 amino acids: CAWSRDRGLEQYF. CDR3 coding DNA: TGTGCCTGGAGCCGGGACAGGGGGCTCGAGCAGTACTTC. Using reference TRBV30 and TRBJ2-7 for the parts outside the CDR3, the full variable domain is SQTIHQWPATLVQPVGSPLSLECTVEGTSNPNLYWYRQAAGRGLQLLFYSVGIGQISSEVPQNLSASRPQDRQFILSSKKLLLSDSGFYLCAWSRDRGLEQYFGPGTRLTVT.

The rearrangement links TRBV5-1 to TRBJ2-1; 10 positions agree with TRBD1. This CDR3 is built from 16 residues. Trimming removed 5 bases from V and 3 bases from J; junction bases left unmatched: 8. Germline loops: CDR1 SGHRS, CDR2 YFSETQ. This CDR3 reads CASSFPGQGIYNEQFF. CDR3 nucleotides: TGCGCCAGCAGTTTTCCGGGACAGGGGATCTACAATGAGCAGTTCTTC.

This clonotype has just a few counts. The V gene is TRBV19, the J gene TRBJ2-1, with unresolved D. The V gene's germline CDR1 is LNHDA and CDR2 SQIVND (reference sequence). The CDR3 loop spans 15 amino acids. The germline V and J ends were trimmed by 5 bases and 8 bases, with 19 bases remaining between them. The CDR3 here is CASSPFPTGLDEQFF. The DNA of the CDR3 is TGTGCCAGTAGTCCCTTCCCGACCGGCCTCGATGAGCAGTTCTTC. Using reference TRBV19 and TRBJ2-1 for the parts outside the CDR3, the full variable domain is DGGITQSPKYLFRKEGQNVTLSCEQNLNHDAMYWYRQDPGQGLRLIYYSQIVNDFQKGDIAEGYSVSREKKESFPLTVTSAQKNPTAFYLCASSPFPTGLDEQFFGPGTRLTVL.

This clonotype has only a few counts. The rearrangement uses TRBV6-6 and TRBJ2-1; unclear D gene. With 5 bases removed from V and 7 bases from J, the gap between germline ends came to 12 bases. CDR1 is MNHNY, CDR2 SVGAGI, per germline (reference sequence). The CDR3 is 13 amino acids. The chain's CDR3 is CASSKMGRNEQFF. DNA of the CDR3: TGTGCCAGCAGTAAAATGGGTAGGAATGAGCAGTTCTTC.

The rearrangement uses TRBV10-3 and TRBJ2-5; 8 positions agree with TRBD2. Germline values: CDR1 ENHRY, CDR2 SYGVKD. This CDR3 has 14 residues. The J segment lost 3 bases and the V segment lost 4 bases, leaving 4 bases of the junction unmatched. In nucleotides, the CDR3 is TGTGCCATCAGTGCCAGCGGGGGTAAAGAGACCCAGTACTTC. This gives the protein CAISASGGKETQYF.

The J gene is TRBJ2-7, the V gene TRBV6-2 or TRBV6-3; a weak D match, TRBD2 (5 bases). The CDR3 covers 12 residues. Germline-derived CDR1 and CDR2 are MNHEY and SVGEGT. V dropped 6 bases and J dropped 6 bases, with 12 bases sitting between them. The CDR3 DNA reads TGTGCCAGCAGCGTACCGAGGGTCGAGCAGTACTTC. It specifies CASSVPRVEQYF.

This clonotype was detected a few times. The chain combines TRBV7-9 with TRBJ1-3; D may be TRBD1 (5 bases). V was clipped by 4 bases and J by 4 bases, with 26 bases between them. The V gene's germline CDR1 is SEHNR and CDR2 FQNEAQ (reference sequence). CDR3 size: 19 residues. CDR3 nucleotides: TGTGCCAGCAGCTCCCCGTTTTCGTCGGGGGTCACTTCGGGAAACACCATATATTTT. This encodes CASSSPFSSGVTSGNTIYF.

The chain is built from TRBV7-8 and TRBJ1-3; possible D gene TRBD1, 5 bases. Germline V gene data show CDR1 as SGHVS and CDR2 as FQNEAQ. This CDR3 is built from 17 residues. V was cut by 6 bases and J by 0 bases, with 18 bases left in between. CDR3 in amino acids: CASSKYGGASSGNTIYF. CDR3 DNA sequence: TGTGCCAGCAGTAAATATGGGGGAGCAAGCTCTGGAAACACCATATATTTT.

The chain links TRBV9 to TRBJ2-1; D is uncertain. With 4 bases removed from V and 2 bases from J, the gap between germline ends came to 13 bases. Germline V gives CDR1 SGDLS, CDR2 YYNGEE. The CDR3 contains 15 residues. For the CDR3, the DNA is TGTGCCAGCAGCCCCCAACCCTTTACCTACAATGAGCAGTTCTTC. As protein: CASSPQPFTYNEQFF.